One and the same sample provided the 24 T cell receptor beta chains below, sequenced in a study of immune heterogeneity within non-small cell lung tumors (dated by TCRdb to about 2018). Sequencing used a HiSeq X Ten. A multiplex PCR system amplified the TCR beta CDR3 region, with a first 10-cycle round using 32 V-gene forward and 13 J-gene reverse primers. The raw public reads went through TCRdb reprocessing: fastp at Q25, MiXCR clone calling, in-frame beta chains kept. Records with the same CDR3 protein are collapsed into one entry carrying the most frequent genes and DNA. Here the sample has approximately 11,000 distinct CDR3 sequences; about 31% occur a single time. The top ten constitute under 25% of the sample. Genomic DNA extracted from bulk tumor tissue served as TCR template, with around 600 ng gDNA amplified per sample. During surgery, several biopsies were collected from each primary tumor and placed as far from one another as possible within the tumor mass. Patients in the study cohort, which was described as untreated, were newly diagnosed NSCLC cases going through curative surgery.

The sample was lung tumor tissue. The receptors were sampled from a woman between 50 and 59 years old with non-small cell lung cancer.

By share, this clonotype counts as medium-sized (0.01 to 0.1%). This chain uses TRBV6-5 with TRBJ2-2; a possible D gene is TRBD1 (7 bases). This CDR3 is 17 amino acids long. Trimming left V 0 bases short and J 3 bases short, with 14 bases between. The germline gives CDR1 MNHEY, CDR2 SVGAGI. CDR3 coding DNA: TGTGCCAGCAGTTACTCGAAAATCAGGGGGGACACCGGGGAGCTGTTTTTT. Protein: CASSYSKIRGDTGELFF.

This clonotype is a singleton in its sample. This may be a read error: a much more frequent sequence differs by one nucleotide. The rearrangement joins TRBV28 to TRBJ2-1; D is possibly TRBD2 (6 bases). V lost 2 bases and J 8 bases, leaving 19 bases between the germline ends. CDR3 size: 16 residues. The germline V gene encodes CDR1 MDHEN and CDR2 SYDVKM. CDR3 loop: CASSLLITGPGDEQFF. In nucleotides, the CDR3 is TGTGCCAGCAGTTTACTCATAACAGGACCGGGGGATGAGCAGTTCTTC.

This clonotype appeared many times. The J gene is TRBJ2-6, the V gene TRBV13; maybe TRBD2 (6 bases). This CDR3 is 17 amino acids long. The V gene lost 1 base and the J gene lost 2 bases, with 12 bases spanning the gap. Looked up from germline, CDR1 is PRHDT and CDR2 is FYEKMQ (reference sequence). The CDR3 spells CASSLAPGRPGANVLTF. The CDR3 DNA reads as TGTGCCAGCAGCTTAGCGCCAGGGAGGCCTGGGGCCAACGTCCTGACTTTC. Full variable domain (missing parts from reference TRBV13 and TRBJ2-6): AAGVIQSPRHLIKEKRETATLKCYPIPRHDTVYWYQQGPGQDPQFLISFYEKMQSDKGSIPDRFSAQQFSDYHSELNMSSLELGDSALYFCASSLAPGRPGANVLTFGAGSRLTVL.

By frequency in the sample, this clonotype is medium-sized (0.01 to 0.1%). The chain carries TRBV7-8 and TRBJ2-7; no clear D. This CDR3 is built from 12 residues. V lost 2 bases to trimming and J lost 5 bases, with 7 bases between them. Germline assignment: CDR1 SGHVS and CDR2 FQNEAQ. CDR3 in amino acids: CASSLFLDEQYF. CDR3 coding DNA: TGTGCCAGCAGCTTATTTTTGGACGAGCAGTACTTC.

This rearrangement joins TRBV11-3 to TRBJ2-2; 8 nucleotides line up with TRBD2. The V gene's germline CDR1 is SGHNT and CDR2 YENEEA. The CDR3 has 16 residues. After removal of 5 bases from V and 3 bases from J, the junction contained 8 bases not matched to a gene. CDR3 residues: CASSPGRGADTGELFF. CDR3 in DNA: TGTGCCAGCAGCCCCGGGCGGGGGGCTGACACCGGGGAGCTGTTTTTT. Together with reference TRBV11-3 and TRBJ2-2, the CDR3 gives the full variable domain: EAGVVQSPRYKIIEKKQPVAFWCNPISGHNTLYWYLQNLGQGPELLIRYENEEAVDDSQLPKDRFSAERLKGVDSTLKIQPAELGDSAVYLCASSPGRGADTGELFFGEGSRLTVL.

This clonotype rates as medium-sized. The chain joins TRBV6-1 to TRBJ1-2; 7 bases match TRBD1. V was pared by 6 bases and J by 5 bases, with 9 bases of the junction left unmatched. CDR1 and CDR2 from the germline V gene are MNHNS and SASEGT. The CDR3 totals 14 residues. Here the CDR3 reads CASRLTGPYYGYTF. The CDR3 bases are TGTGCCAGCAGGTTGACAGGGCCCTATTATGGCTACACCTTC.

This clonotype was seen many times. The chain carries TRBV28 and TRBJ2-7; 11 bases align to TRBD1. With 2 bases clipped from V and 5 bases from J, the junction kept 14 bases outside the gene matches. CDR1 is MDHEN, CDR2 SYDVKM, per germline. The CDR3 contains 18 residues. The CDR3 sequence is CASSLIGRVDRGPDEQYF. For the CDR3, the DNA is TGTGCCAGCAGTTTAATTGGGCGGGTGGACAGGGGGCCGGACGAGCAGTACTTC.

This clonotype has at least ten counts. The V and J genes are TRBV20-1 and TRBJ1-2, with 7 bases fitting TRBD1. V lost 3 bases, J lost 2 bases, and 6 bases stayed unmatched. CDR3 length: 14 amino acids. Germline lookup yields CDR1 DFQATT and CDR2 SNEGSKA (reference sequence). The CDR3 region is CSASGGDRNYGYTF. CDR3 DNA sequence: TGCAGTGCTAGTGGTGGGGACAGAAACTATGGCTACACCTTC.

This clonotype was seen repeatedly, ten times or more. The chain recombines TRBV18 with TRBJ1-1; TRBD1 is a possible D gene (6 bases). V was pared by 4 bases and J by 4 bases, with 10 bases between. Germline V CDR1 and CDR2: KGHSH, LQKENI. The CDR3 has 13 residues. The CDR3 reads CASSLSQGTEAFF. The CDR3, as DNA: TGTGCCAGCTCACTCTCACAGGGCACTGAAGCTTTCTTT.

Comments on this clonotype: A much larger clone sits a single nucleotide away, making a read error possible. The chain has TRBV20-1 and TRBJ2-3, with TRBD2 matching 13 bases. V trimming: 7 bases; J trimming: 2 bases; junction bases outside the gene matches: 6. CDR1 and CDR2 (germline): DFQATT, SNEGSKA (reference sequence). The CDR3 length is 15 residues. CDR3 coding DNA: TGCAGTGGTCTGGGACTAGCGGGGCCCACAGATACGCAGTATTTT. It yields the protein CSGLGLAGPTDTQYF.

In this sample, this clonotype turned up many times. This chain links TRBV6-2 or TRBV6-3 with TRBJ2-3; a possible D gene is TRBD1 (5 bases). Trimming shortened V by 4 bases and J by 3 bases, and 20 bases separated the two germline ends. Germline lookup yields CDR1 MNHEY and CDR2 SVGEGT. This CDR3 has 17 residues. The CDR3 DNA is TGTGCCAGCAGTTTACTCAGGACAAGTCGATCAACAGATACGCAGTATTTT. Translation: CASSLLRTSRSTDTQYF.

V gene TRBV27 combines with J gene TRBJ1-3; 8 nucleotides match TRBD1. Germline-derived CDR1 and CDR2 are MNHEY and SMNVEV (reference sequence). The J segment lost 5 bases and the V segment lost 6 bases, leaving 15 bases of the junction unmatched. This CDR3 has 17 residues. CDR3 region: CASSRAAGQGLRNTIYF. CDR3 nucleotides: TGTGCCAGCAGCCGAGCAGCCGGACAGGGACTCCGAAACACCATATATTTT.

The sample holds a few counts of this clonotype. This chain connects TRBV4-1 to TRBJ2-2; D unclear. Per germline, CDR1 MGHRA and CDR2 YSYEKL. V shed 0 bases and J shed 8 bases, with 13 bases lying between them. The length of the CDR3 is 15 residues. This CDR3 is CASSQDGTFPGELFF. The CDR3 DNA sequence: TGCGCCAGCAGCCAAGATGGAACTTTCCCTGGGGAGCTGTTTTTT.

This clonotype was found a few times. V gene TRBV27 combines with J gene TRBJ2-2; weak D call: TRBD2 (5 bases). V lost 7 bases and J lost 1, with 10 bases in between. Germline V lookup: CDR1 MNHEY, CDR2 SMNVEV (reference sequence). The CDR3 is made up of 14 amino acids. CDR3 nucleotides: TGTGCCAGCACCTACAGCGGGAACACCGGGGAGCTGTTTTTT. Protein: CASTYSGNTGELFF.

At least ten counts were recorded for this clonotype. The genes are TRBV12-3 or TRBV12-4 and TRBJ1-5; 10 nucleotides align to TRBD1. The CDR3 is 15 residues long. V lost 3 bases to trimming and J lost 3 bases; unmatched junction nucleotides: 2. CDR3 sequence (DNA): TGTGCCAGCAGTTTGGACAGGGGGGACAATCAGCCCCAGCATTTT. This encodes CASSLDRGDNQPQHF.

Here the CDR3 DNA reads TGTGCCAGCAGTCCCTACGACAGGGAGAAGGTAACTAATGAAAAACTGTTTTTT. Translated: CASSPYDREKVTNEKLFF. The rearrangement uses TRBV27 and TRBJ1-4; 7 bases align to TRBD1. The CDR3 length is 18 residues. Germline V gene data show CDR1 as MNHEY and CDR2 as SMNVEV (reference sequence). V shed 5 bases, J shed 1 base, and the junction held 13 bases outside the gene matches.

In its sample, this clonotype was seen many times. The V call is TRBV19, the J call TRBJ2-3; possibly TRBD2 for D (5 bases). The CDR3 consists of 15 residues. V was shortened by 8 bases and J by 0 bases, with 15 bases between the two germline ends. In germline, CDR1 is LNHDA, CDR2 SQIVND (reference sequence). CDR3 sequence reads: CASQPRRESTDTQYF. The CDR3 region has the DNA TGTGCCAGTCAGCCCCGACGGGAAAGCACAGATACGCAGTATTTT.

This clonotype was detected ten times or more. This chain links TRBV27 with TRBJ2-7, with D perhaps matching TRBD1 (5 bases). V lost 6 bases to trimming and J lost 6 bases, with 15 bases between them. Germline lookup yields CDR1 MNHEY and CDR2 SMNVEV (reference sequence). The length of the CDR3 is 13 residues. Here the CDR3 reads CASRPLGESEQYF. CDR3 in DNA: TGTGCCAGCAGACCCCTAGGGGAATCCGAGCAGTACTTC.

The genes are TRBV2 and TRBJ1-1; 8 bases align to TRBD1. V lost 10 bases and J lost 0; bases outside the gene matches: 10. This CDR3 spans 15 amino acids. Germline V CDR1 and CDR2: SNHLY, FYNNEI. CDR3 nucleotide sequence: TGTGCCACCAGCAGAGCACAGGGGGTGAACACTGAAGCTTTCTTT. Residues: CATSRAQGVNTEAFF.

The chain uses TRBV19 and TRBJ2-5, with D perhaps TRBD1 (6 bases). This CDR3 comprises 15 residues. The germline V gene has CDR1 LNHDA and CDR2 SQIVND (reference sequence). Trimming stripped 5 bases from V and 1 base from J, with 14 bases between. The CDR3 reads CASSSGTWGQETQYF. The CDR3 nucleotides are TGTGCCAGTAGTTCCGGGACATGGGGCCAAGAGACCCAGTACTTC.

This clonotype is judged medium-sized (0.01 to 0.1%). J is TRBJ2-7 and V is TRBV18; 13 bases are shared with TRBD2. Germline CDR1 is KGHSH and CDR2 is LQKENI. The CDR3 runs 15 residues. Unmatched junction bases numbered 8, after V lost 6 bases and J lost 6 bases. The CDR3 DNA sequence: TGTGCCAGCTCTCCAGGACTAGCGGGAGTTGCCGAGCAGTACTTC. It is translated as CASSPGLAGVAEQYF.

This clonotype was recorded many times. The V call is TRBV28, the J call TRBJ2-3; D possibly corresponds to TRBD2 (6 bases). Trimming took 5 bases from V and 4 from J, leaving 13 bases between them. The CDR3 extends over 14 amino acids. Germline V gene sequence: CDR1 MDHEN, CDR2 SYDVKM. The CDR3 spells CASSPRGASDTQYF. Here the CDR3 DNA reads TGTGCCAGCAGTCCTCGCGGGGCCTCAGATACGCAGTATTTT.

About this clonotype itself: An end of the junction does not agree with germline; a read error may underlie this. This chain uses TRBV14 with TRBJ2-1, with 10 bases aligning to TRBD1. Germline values: CDR1 SGHDN, CDR2 FVKESK. The CDR3 consists of 15 residues. CDR3 sequence reads: CTSSPGQGTYSEQFF. For the CDR3, the DNA is TGTACCAGCAGCCCGGGACAGGGGACCTACAGTGAGCAGTTCTTC.

V gene TRBV5-1 combines with J gene TRBJ2-7; possible D gene TRBD1, 5 bases. This CDR3 has 13 amino acids. Trimming removed 3 bases at V and 0 bases at J, with 7 bases between. Germline CDR1 is SGHRS and CDR2 is YFSETQ. The CDR3 DNA sequence: TGCGCCAGCAGCTCGGACAACTCCTACGAGCAGTACTTC. Residues: CASSSDNSYEQYF.